This T cell receptor (beta chain) was observed in a study of T cell responses to AZD1222 COVID-19 vaccine (TCRdb year 2021). For the study in its entirety: A total of 230 to 250 trial participants underwent TCR sequencing, of whom some 210 received two doses of AZD1222 and about 26 received two doses of the MenACWY control vaccine. Trial participants were enrolled by age into 18-55, 56-69 and 70-plus year subgroups, with 148, 28 and 57 TCR-sequenced participants respectively. The investigation overall reported the following: Because no day 14 peak-response samples were available, repertoires were characterized only after the peak T cell response. The whole spike protein was spanned by vaccine-associated CD4 TCRs, and dominant responses were seen in regions 160-218 and 743-854. In the small 56-69-year group, the increase in depth fell short of significance, most likely because of low power. After two AZD1222 doses, both the breadth and the depth of spike-specific TCRs were significantly higher than at day 0 and than in MenACWY recipients. Conclusions about previously exposed vaccinees were limited because only a handful of AZD1222 recipients were SARS-CoV-2 seropositive at baseline. Participants were mostly white British, with more females than males. The authors suggested clonal diversity may have been underestimated. Reportedly, close to half of the unique spike-specific TCRs recognized epitopes lying outside the regions that are mutated in the B.1.351 and B.1.1.7 variants.

Taken from cysteine to phenylalanine, the CDR3 has 13 residues. Left in the record is the CDR3 DNA by itself, 39 bases read in frame from the first base. V is trimmed back by 6 bases and J by 6 bases, and the junction contains 4 bases that no gene match accounts for. The time point label for this specimen denotes: about 28 days (+/-7) after the second vaccine dose. AZD1222 recipients given second doses at about 4 weeks or at about 12 weeks were pooled, since spike-specific TCR depth and breadth were not found to differ between the two schedules. Vaccinee samples came from UK trials COV001 and COV002, including a single-blind randomized controlled phase 2/3 trial of AZD1222 (ChAdOx1 nCoV-19) in healthy adults. Trial participant PBMC samples were collected at day 0 and day 28 after the second dose for TCRbeta chain sequencing. The CDR3 regions of human TCRbeta chains were analyzed by immunosequencing. Concerning the study's data processing: Repertoire TCRs were matched against a reference library of SARS-CoV-2-specific TCRs generated with the MIRA antigen-specificity platform. Breadth was defined as the fraction of unique TCRs that were SARS-CoV-2-associated. Depth was defined as the fraction of total T cells that were SARS-CoV-2-associated. Using the MIRA data, each spike-specific TCR was assigned both to the spike region to which the TCR was reactive and to a CD4 or CD8 class. Log10-transformed breadth and depth values were compared by one-way ANOVA with Sidak's multiple comparisons tests. As stored in TCRdb, this immuneACCESS dataset retains in-frame rearrangements with V and J assigned. A fraction of the clones does not appear; measured against another copy, unresolved V genes explain less than half of the discrepancy, and the remainder lacks a known reason. The V and J calls and the clone size are those of that table, but D and trimming were determined from the DNA. The sample profile shows roughly 80,000 clones; under 95% of them were found once. Of the sample, 6.5% to 9.5% falls within the top ten clones.

Details on this clone: There is no known antigen for this receptor. No much larger clone is present one base from it, and per-base qualities are unavailable.

The clonotype was recovered from an adult who received the AZD1222 COVID-19 vaccine. The sequence links TRBV12-3 or TRBV12-4 to TRBJ2-2, with 7 bases in between that match TRBD2. Here the sequenced sample was peripheral blood, taken 28 days after the second AZD1222 dose. CDR3 protein: CASRPREPGELFF. The DNA sequence reads TGTGCCAGCAGGCCGCGGGAGCCCGGGGAGCTGTTTTTT.